This T cell receptor (beta chain) was identified in a study of blood T cell repertoires in COVID-19. Study in general: PBMCs, B-cell-depleted T cells, or T cells provided the cDNA or gDNA that made up the material.

Using immunoSEQ multiplex PCR, the repertoire was profiled, and TCRdb retains in-frame clones only, with some absent. The data contain 190,000 or so clones, 80% to 90% of them seen just once; the ten biggest clones take up about 11%. Recruitment covered 20 to 25 US areas and drew participants whose ages spanned roughly 18 to 89 years. Assignment of participants to cohorts was predicated upon participant-reported clinical history. Germline V gene data show CDR1 as MDHEN and CDR2 as SYDVKM. V was trimmed by 6 bases and J by 2 bases, leaving 8 bases between them. This CDR3 comprises 14 residues. This clone was counted only a few times.

The sequence was collected from a man aged 35 to 55 who had recovered from COVID-19. The chain joins TRBV28 to TRBJ2-6, with D possibly TRBD2 on 6 matching bases. The sample was PBMCs or T cells enriched from blood (not recorded which). CDR3 in DNA: TGTGCCAGCAGCTGGGGGGCTGGGGCCAACGTCCTGACTTTC. As protein: CASSWGAGANVLTF.